These 14 T cell receptor beta chains were sequenced from one sample in a study of tumor-infiltrating lymphocytes in primary liver carcinoma. Starting material of around 460 ng total RNA yielded TCR beta cDNA via a constant-region primer. Three nested multiplex PCR rounds, a slightly modified ARM-PCR, produced the libraries for TCR beta. Rounds one and two of PCR, each of 10 cycles, were primed with TRBV1-TRBV30 forward primers and a C-beta reverse primer. TCRdb analysed the multiplex PCR reads with MiXCR anew, one entry per CDR3 protein. Of some 190,000 distinct CDR3 sequences in the sample, approximately 86% were seen once. The roughly 19-32 mg bulk tissue piece was not sorted before simultaneous RNA and DNA extraction. Source material: tumor tissue from primary liver carcinoma. These receptors were obtained from a man aged 35 to 55 with primary liver carcinoma and hepatitis B virus infection.

The chain has TRBV5-1 and TRBJ2-2; tentatively, D is TRBD2 (6 bases). The CDR3 is 17 residues long. With 6 bases removed from V and 3 bases from J, the gap between germline ends came to 21 bases. CDR1 and CDR2 from the germline V gene are SGHRS and YFSETQ. The CDR3 region is CASNFETSGRYTGELFF. The DNA of the CDR3 is TGCGCCAGCAACTTCGAAACTAGTGGGAGGTACACCGGGGAGCTGTTTTTT.

For this clonotype: One end of the junction fails to match germline, which may point to a read error. The chain has TRBV6-1 and TRBJ1-1; tentative D call: TRBD1 (6 bases). Germline values: CDR1 MNHNS, CDR2 SASEGT. This CDR3 region has 13 residues. For the CDR3, the DNA is TGTGCCAGCAGCAGGGTCTGGGACACTAAAGCTTTGTTT. This translates into CASSRVWDTKALF.

Worth noting for this clonotype: This is likely a read error, given that the CDR3 carries no conserved phenylalanine or tryptophan at its end. V gene TRBV6-1 combines with J gene TRBJ2-5; no definite D call. From germline, CDR1 is MNHNS and CDR2 SASEGT. The CDR3 is made up of 14 amino acids. The CDR3 here is CARSGRAQSGTQYL. DNA for the CDR3: TGTGCCAGGAGTGGACGGGCCCAGTCAGGGACCCAGTACTTA.

With regard to this clonotype: A much bigger clone sits one base away, suggesting this may be a read error. The chain carries TRBV7-3 and TRBJ2-4, with D perhaps matching TRBD2 (5 bases). Trimming took 0 bases from V and 6 from J, leaving 12 bases between them. The CDR3 runs to 15 residues. The germline gives CDR1 SGHTA, CDR2 FQGTGA. The CDR3 sequence is CASSLTWEQANIQYF. CDR3 nucleotide sequence: TGTGCCAGCAGCTTAACGTGGGAGCAGGCAAACATTCAGTACTTC.

In the case of this clonotype: Since the CDR3 does not end with the conserved phenylalanine or tryptophan, this likely comes from a read error. Because the CDR3's place on the DNA is in doubt, the DNA is left out and the CDR3 is given as listed by TCRdb. This chain connects TRBV11-2 to TRBJ2-2; TRBD1, the table's D call, lacks a check against the DNA. The CDR3 spans 16 amino acids, including both terminal residues. Looked up from germline, CDR1 is SGHAT and CDR2 is FQNNGV. The CDR3 reads CVSSPRTATNTGELVL.

As for this clonotype: A read error may account for a junction end that differs from germline. This rearrangement joins TRBV5-4 to TRBJ2-7; D is unresolved. The CDR3 consists of 15 residues. Per the germline V gene, CDR1 is SGHNT and CDR2 is YYREEE (reference sequence). The CDR3 region is CASNSKDGFSYEQYF. For the CDR3, the DNA is TGTGCTAGCAACTCCAAAGACGGATTCTCCTACGAGCAGTACTTC.

This CDR3 reads CARSYGDTQYF. The CDR3 nucleotides read TGTGCCAGGAGTTATGGGGATACGCAGTATTTT. The rearrangement links TRBV5-5 to TRBJ2-3; no clear D. The CDR3 has 11 amino acids. The germline CDR1 and CDR2 sequences are SGHKS and YYEKEE (reference sequence). The V and J ends lost 8 bases and 6 bases respectively, with 10 bases between them.

A remark on this clonotype: Germline and junction disagree at one end, which may indicate a read error. This chain uses TRBV4-1 with TRBJ2-3, with D perhaps matching TRBD1 (6 bases). The CDR3 covers 13 residues. The germline V gene encodes CDR1 MGHRA and CDR2 YSYEKL. The CDR3 spells CASSMDWTDTQFF. The CDR3, as DNA: TGCGCCAGCAGCATGGACTGGACAGATACGCAGTTTTTT.

About this clonotype: The junction departs from the called germline gene at one end, perhaps through a read error. V is TRBV4-1 and J is TRBJ2-7, with D maybe TRBD2 (6 bases). This CDR3 comprises 15 residues. CDR1 and CDR2 from the germline V gene are MGHRA and YSYEKL. The CDR3: CSSNPLGGKGYEQYF. The CDR3 DNA sequence: TGCTCCAGCAACCCCTTAGGAGGGAAGGGTTACGAGCAGTACTTC.

About this clonotype: Without the conserved terminal phenylalanine or tryptophan, this CDR3 likely stems from a read error. This chain connects TRBV6-1 to TRBJ2-1; a weak D match, TRBD2 (5 bases). This CDR3 comprises 15 residues. Per the germline V gene, CDR1 is MNHNS and CDR2 is SASEGT. The CDR3 DNA reads as TGTACCAGCAGTGGCAGGACTGCTAACTACAATGAGCAGTTCTAC. The encoded protein is CTSSGRTANYNEQFY.

This clonotype was seen repeatedly, ten times or more. The J gene is TRBJ2-4, the V gene TRBV28; TRBD1 matches at 8 bases. Per germline, CDR1 MDHEN and CDR2 SYDVKM. CDR3 length: 12 residues. After removal of 6 bases from V and 15 bases from J, the junction contained 10 bases not matched to a gene. The CDR3 bases are TGTGCCAGCAGGAGCTTACAGGGGGTGGGGTACTTC. Residues: CASRSLQGVGYF.

V usage is TRBV28 and J usage is TRBJ1-2; possibly TRBD1 for D (5 bases). Germline values: CDR1 MDHEN, CDR2 SYDVKM. Between the trimmed V and J ends, which lost 9 bases and 8 bases, there was a span of 22 bases. The length of the CDR3 is 14 residues. CDR3 nucleotides: TGTGCCAGGAGCTTTCATGGGGGAGCGGGCGGCTACACCTTC. This codes for CARSFHGGAGGYTF.

A note on this clonotype: Germline and junction disagree at one end, which may indicate a read error. J is TRBJ2-1 and V is TRBV14; TRBD1 agrees at 9 bases. Germline loops: CDR1 SGHDN, CDR2 FVKESK. The CDR3 loop spans 17 amino acids. CDR3 protein: CVSSQEGQGTGYNEQFF. The CDR3 nucleotides are TGTGTCAGCAGCCAGGAGGGTCAGGGGACAGGGTACAATGAGCAGTTCTTT.

The rearrangement joins TRBV20-1 to TRBJ1-1; 7 positions match TRBD1. The CDR3 runs 13 residues. Looked up from germline, CDR1 is DFQATT and CDR2 is SNEGSKA (reference sequence). Losses at the gene ends were 5 bases for V and 2 bases for J; bases not matched to a gene: 5. CDR3 sequence: CSARGQDNTEAFF. CDR3 DNA: TGCAGTGCTCGCGGACAGGATAACACTGAAGCTTTCTTT.